This T cell receptor beta chain was profiled in a study of cytomegalovirus exposure and HLA in healthy donors. General observations from the study: Exclusion applied to some V segments, including TRBV6-2 and TRBV6-3, as they were indistinguishable. The HLA-A and HLA-B alleles of most subjects were reportedly predicted accurately from TCR beta sequences.

When sampled, the donors appeared nominally healthy, though they likely had unrecorded immune exposures. With 60 Vbeta and 13 Jbeta primers, the PCR was carried out. Clones were sequenced by immunoSEQ multiplex PCR, and TCRdb holds only the in-frame ones, with some missing. Altogether nearly 200,000 clones are present, approximately 78% being singletons, with the ten largest covering under 7.5%. Germline V gene lookup returns CDR1 SGHVS and CDR2 FQNEAQ. The CDR3 spans 15 residues. The V gene end was trimmed by 6 bases and the J gene end by 5 bases; junction bases not matched to a gene: 9. Concerning this clone: The antigen remains undetermined.

The clonotype comes from a woman aged 45-65 years in good health and CMV-seropositive. Sequencing input: PBMCs. The rearrangement links TRBV7-8 to TRBJ2-1, with 8 bases lining up with TRBD2. The CDR3, as DNA: TGTGCCAGCAGGCTATTTAGCGGGGCCCACAATGAGCAGTTCTTC. Translation gives CASRLFSGAHNEQFF.